This TCR beta chain was sequenced for a study of cytomegalovirus exposure and HLA in healthy donors. Overall study findings and caveats: A later analysis appeared to link common viral pathogens to several of the most significant clusters. Diagnosis of cytomegalovirus status made by the classifier reportedly showed high specificity and sensitivity.

Comments on this clone: Its specificity is unknown.

Healthy bone marrow donors made up the donors. The study ran its PCR with 60 Vbeta and 13 Jbeta primers. Sequencing was performed with immunoSEQ multiplex PCR; in TCRdb, only in-frame clones are kept and a portion is missing. This sample has roughly 200,000 clones, with approximately 85% found just once. V lost 6 bases and J 6 bases, leaving 17 bases between the germline ends. The CDR3 totals 14 residues. CDR1 is KGHSH, CDR2 LQKENI, per germline. The chain employs TRBV18 and TRBJ1-1; tentative D call: TRBD1 (6 bases). The TCR sequence derives from a woman in her forties or fifties in good health and CMV-seronegative. Sequencing input: PBMCs. The DNA for the CDR3 is TGTGCCAGCTCGCCGGGCGGGGGACACGCTGAAGCTTTCTTT. It is translated as CASSPGGGHAEAFF. Drawing the rest from reference TRBV18 and TRBJ1-1, the complete variable domain is NAGVMQNPRHLVRRRGQEARLRCSPMKGHSHVYWYRQLPEEGLKFMVYLQKENIIDESGMPKERFSAEFPKEGPSILRIQQVVRGDSAAYFCASSPGGGHAEAFFGQGTRLTVV.